This T cell receptor (beta chain) was profiled in a study of siplizumab effects on memory and regulatory T cells. The repertoire was sequenced with immunoSEQ multiplex PCR; TCRdb's copy has only in-frame clones and lacks some. The sample carries approximately 100,000 clones, 75% to 95% recorded once. Germline CDR1 is MDHEN and CDR2 is SYDVKM. Trimming took off 3 bases at V and 8 bases at J, with 10 bases between the two ends. The CDR3 spans 13 residues. The chain carries TRBV28 and TRBJ1-4; a possible D gene is TRBD1 (5 bases). The sequencing input was CD4+ T cells sorted from blood. This sequence was found in a human donor in good health. Some clones in this sample may be carry-over from other donors' samples. The CDR3 protein is CASSFSGGEKLFF. The DNA of the CDR3 is TGTGCCAGCAGTTTCTCTGGGGGGGAAAAACTGTTTTTT.